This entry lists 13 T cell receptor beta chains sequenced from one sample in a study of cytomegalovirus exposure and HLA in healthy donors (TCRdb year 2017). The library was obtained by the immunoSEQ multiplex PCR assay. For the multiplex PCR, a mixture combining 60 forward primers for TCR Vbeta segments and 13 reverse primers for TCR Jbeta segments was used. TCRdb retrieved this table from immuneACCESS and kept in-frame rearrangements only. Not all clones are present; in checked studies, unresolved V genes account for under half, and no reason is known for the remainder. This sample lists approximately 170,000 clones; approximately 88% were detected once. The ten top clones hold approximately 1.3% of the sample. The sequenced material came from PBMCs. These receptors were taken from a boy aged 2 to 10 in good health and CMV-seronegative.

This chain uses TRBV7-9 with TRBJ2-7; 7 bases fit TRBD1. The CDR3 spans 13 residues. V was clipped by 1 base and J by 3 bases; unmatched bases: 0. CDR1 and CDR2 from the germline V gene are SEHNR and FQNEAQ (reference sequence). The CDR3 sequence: CASSLGDSYEQYF. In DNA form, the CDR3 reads TGTGCCAGCAGCTTAGGGGACAGCTACGAGCAGTACTTC.

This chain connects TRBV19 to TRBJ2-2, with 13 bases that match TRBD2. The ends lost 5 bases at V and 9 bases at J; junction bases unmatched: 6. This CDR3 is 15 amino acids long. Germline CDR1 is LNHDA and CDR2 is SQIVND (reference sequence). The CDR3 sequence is CASSPGLAGSRELFF. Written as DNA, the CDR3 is TGTGCCAGTAGTCCGGGACTAGCGGGGAGCCGGGAGCTGTTTTTT.

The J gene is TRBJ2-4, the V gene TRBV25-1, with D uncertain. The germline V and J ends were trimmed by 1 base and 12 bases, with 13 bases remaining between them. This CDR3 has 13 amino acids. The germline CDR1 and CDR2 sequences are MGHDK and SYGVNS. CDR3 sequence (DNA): TGTGCCAGCAGTGAATTATCAGGCAAGCATCAGTACTTC. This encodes CASSELSGKHQYF.

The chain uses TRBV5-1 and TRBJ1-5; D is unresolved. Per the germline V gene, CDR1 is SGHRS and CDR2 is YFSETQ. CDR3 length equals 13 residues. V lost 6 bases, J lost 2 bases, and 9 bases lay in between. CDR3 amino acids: CASISRGNQPQHF. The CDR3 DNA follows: TGCGCCAGCATATCACGGGGCAATCAGCCCCAGCATTTT.

This CDR3 reads CAWSVGETQYF. The CDR3 DNA reads as TGTGCCTGGTCTGTCGGAGAGACCCAGTACTTC. The V gene is TRBV30, the J gene TRBJ2-5; no clear D. The CDR3 covers 11 residues. The V gene lost 5 bases and the J gene lost 4 bases, with 8 bases spanning the gap. Germline V CDR1 and CDR2: GTSNPN, SVGIG (reference sequence).

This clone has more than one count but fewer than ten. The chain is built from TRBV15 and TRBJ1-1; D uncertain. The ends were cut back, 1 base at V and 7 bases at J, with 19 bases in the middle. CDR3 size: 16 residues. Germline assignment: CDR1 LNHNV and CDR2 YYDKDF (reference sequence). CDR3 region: CATSRGPLEIIIEAFF. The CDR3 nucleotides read TGTGCCACCAGCAGAGGTCCCCTAGAAATCATCATTGAAGCTTTCTTT.

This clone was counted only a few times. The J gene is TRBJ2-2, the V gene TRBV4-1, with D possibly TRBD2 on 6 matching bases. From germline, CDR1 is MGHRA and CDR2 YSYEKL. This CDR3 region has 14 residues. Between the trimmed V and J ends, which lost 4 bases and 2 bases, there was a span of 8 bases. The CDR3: CASSPGGNTGELFF. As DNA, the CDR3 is TGCGCCAGCAGCCCCGGGGGAAACACCGGGGAGCTGTTTTTT.

The CDR3 reads CASSLDRNTEAFF. The CDR3, as DNA: TGTGCCAGCAGCTTGGATAGGAACACTGAAGCTTTCTTT. The rearrangement uses TRBV5-4 and TRBJ1-1, with unresolved D. There are 13 residues in the CDR3. CDR1 and CDR2 (germline): SGHNT, YYREEE (reference sequence). V lost 0 bases and J lost 1, with 4 bases in between.

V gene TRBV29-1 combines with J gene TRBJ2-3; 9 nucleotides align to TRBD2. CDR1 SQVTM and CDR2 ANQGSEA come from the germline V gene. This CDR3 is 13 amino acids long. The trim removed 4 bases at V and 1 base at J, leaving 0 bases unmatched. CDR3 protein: CSVVAGGTDTQYF. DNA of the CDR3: TGCAGCGTTGTAGCGGGGGGCACAGATACGCAGTATTTT.

DNA for the CDR3: TGTGCCAGCAGTTCAGTCCCAGGGGGATACTACAATGAGCAGTTCTTC. Its protein product is CASSSVPGGYYNEQFF. V and J are TRBV27 and TRBJ2-1; TRBD1 matches 7 bases. The CDR3 sequence is 16 residues long. V lost 4 bases, J lost 3 bases, and 9 bases stayed unmatched. From germline, CDR1 is MNHEY and CDR2 SMNVEV (reference sequence).

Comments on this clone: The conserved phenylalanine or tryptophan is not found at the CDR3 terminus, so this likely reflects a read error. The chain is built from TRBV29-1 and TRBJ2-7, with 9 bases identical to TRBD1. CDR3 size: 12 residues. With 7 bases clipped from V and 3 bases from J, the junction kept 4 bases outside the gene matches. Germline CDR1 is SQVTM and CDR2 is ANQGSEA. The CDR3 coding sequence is TGCAGCGCCGGGGGACAGGGCTACGAGCAGTACCTC. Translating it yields CSAGGQGYEQYL.

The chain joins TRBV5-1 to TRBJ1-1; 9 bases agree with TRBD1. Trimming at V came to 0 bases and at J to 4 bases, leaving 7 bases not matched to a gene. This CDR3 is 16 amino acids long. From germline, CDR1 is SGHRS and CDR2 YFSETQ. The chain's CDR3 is CASSLVMIQGATEAFF. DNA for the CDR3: TGCGCCAGCAGCTTGGTTATGATACAGGGGGCCACTGAAGCTTTCTTT.

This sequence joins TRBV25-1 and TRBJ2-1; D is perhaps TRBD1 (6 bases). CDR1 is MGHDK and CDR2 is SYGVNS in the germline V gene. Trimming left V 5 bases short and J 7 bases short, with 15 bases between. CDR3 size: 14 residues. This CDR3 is CASSSSTGPNEQFF. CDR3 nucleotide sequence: TGTGCCAGCAGTTCCTCGACAGGACCTAATGAGCAGTTCTTC.